The 9 T cell receptor beta chains in this list originate from one sample, sequenced in a study of cytomegalovirus exposure and HLA in healthy donors. A multiplex PCR was run with 60 Vbeta primers and 13 Jbeta primers. Sequenced by immunoSEQ multiplex PCR; TCRdb stores in-frame clones only, minus some. The sample holds 170,000 or so clones, around 82% seen once. Material: PBMCs. All receptors derive from a boy between 2 and 10 years old in good health and CMV-seronegative.

The rearrangement uses TRBV9 and TRBJ2-1, with a possible D match to TRBD1 (5 bases). The CDR3 covers 15 residues. Germline V lookup: CDR1 SGDLS, CDR2 YYNGEE. Trimming cost V 0 bases and J 0 bases, with 7 bases left between them. CDR3 in amino acids: CASSVGQSSYNEQFF. Written as DNA, the CDR3 is TGTGCCAGCAGCGTAGGACAGAGCTCCTACAATGAGCAGTTCTTC.

This chain joins TRBV6-1 and TRBJ2-7, with D possibly TRBD2 on 5 matching bases. CDR1 is MNHNS, CDR2 SASEGT, per germline. The CDR3 runs 17 residues. V was shortened by 1 base and J by 6 bases, with 22 bases between the two germline ends. DNA of the CDR3: TGTGCCAGCAGTGAAGAGTGGGGTAGCGCCATTCCTGTCGAGCAGTACTTC. This translates into CASSEEWGSAIPVEQYF.

CDR3 in amino acids: CATSRLSPGLSSLYEQYF. Here the CDR3 DNA reads TGTGCCACCAGCAGACTTTCTCCGGGACTTTCCTCTCTCTACGAGCAGTACTTC. The J gene is TRBJ2-7, the V gene TRBV15, with D possibly matching TRBD2 (6 bases). The CDR3 length is 18 residues. Trimming shortened V by 2 bases and J by 3 bases, and 23 bases separated the two germline ends. The V gene's germline CDR1 is LNHNV and CDR2 YYDKDF (reference sequence).

The chain is built from TRBV10-3 and TRBJ2-3, with 9 bases fitting TRBD1. Trimming removed 6 bases from V and 0 bases from J; junction bases left unmatched: 4. The CDR3 runs 15 residues. Germline CDR1 ENHRY, CDR2 SYGVKD. The CDR3 loop reads CAISPGTGSTDTQYF. In nucleotides, the CDR3 is TGTGCCATCAGCCCCGGGACAGGGAGCACAGATACGCAGTATTTT.

This clone turned up a few times. J is TRBJ1-5 and V is TRBV30; D call uncertain. The CDR3 spans 11 residues. In germline, CDR1 is GTSNPN, CDR2 SVGIG (reference sequence). V was trimmed by 0 bases and J by 7 bases, leaving 4 bases between them. The CDR3 bases are TGTGCCTGGAGTGTTGGCCAGCCCCAGCATTTT. Translating gives CAWSVGQPQHF.

The chain carries TRBV18 and TRBJ2-3, with 7 nucleotides matching TRBD2. The CDR3 runs to 17 residues. Germline values: CDR1 KGHSH, CDR2 LQKENI. After removal of 0 bases from V and 0 bases from J, the junction contained 6 bases not matched to a gene. The CDR3 region is CASSPPGGRGSTDTQYF. The DNA for the CDR3 is TGTGCCAGCTCACCACCGGGTGGGCGGGGGAGCACAGATACGCAGTATTTT. Filled out from reference TRBV18 and TRBJ2-3, the complete variable domain reads NAGVMQNPRHLVRRRGQEARLRCSPMKGHSHVYWYRQLPEEGLKFMVYLQKENIIDESGMPKERFSAEFPKEGPSILRIQQVVRGDSAAYFCASSPPGGRGSTDTQYFGPGTRLTVL.

The chain is built from TRBV7-9 and TRBJ1-2; 7 bases agree with TRBD1. This CDR3 has 14 amino acids. V gave up 6 bases and J gave up 4 bases; unmatched junction bases: 8. CDR1 and CDR2 (germline): SEHNR, FQNEAQ (reference sequence). CDR3 coding DNA: TGTGCCAGCAGTTCTGACAGGGTCATCTATGGCTACACCTTC. Encoded protein: CASSSDRVIYGYTF.

This chain joins TRBV13 and TRBJ2-1; 10 nucleotides align to TRBD2. CDR1 is PRHDT and CDR2 is FYEKMQ in the germline V gene (reference sequence). This CDR3 has 15 residues. The V gene end was trimmed by 5 bases and the J gene end by 8 bases; junction bases not matched to a gene: 9. This CDR3 reads CASSLSSGRLDEQFF. Here the CDR3 DNA reads TGTGCCAGCAGCCTCTCTAGCGGGAGACTAGATGAGCAGTTCTTC.

This clone was found once. One end of the junction varies from germline; a read error may be responsible. The identical CDR3 is also encoded by other nucleotide sequences in the sample. The V and J genes are TRBV5-1 and TRBJ2-7; no clear D gene. Germline V gene lookup returns CDR1 SGHRS and CDR2 YFSETQ. The CDR3 has 12 amino acids. The CDR3 spells CASSLVEYEQYF. Here the CDR3 DNA reads TGCGCCAGTAGCTTGGTAGAATACGAGCAGTACTTC.